The 17 T cell receptor beta chains reported below all come from one sample, sequenced in a study of shared clonotypes between healthy human individuals. Sequencing used immunoSEQ multiplex PCR; TCRdb keeps in-frame clones, though not all of them. This sample has fewer than 600,000 clones; about 85% occur once, and the top ten carry less than 15%. Sequenced input: PBMCs. The receptors shown here come from a woman aged 35 to 49 in good health. Some clones in this sample may be carry-over from other donors' samples.

Of note for this clone: The same CDR3 is also encoded by other DNA sequences in this sample. V usage is TRBV5-1 and J usage is TRBJ2-2; no firm D call. V lost 0 bases and J lost 1, with 7 bases in between. CDR1 is SGHRS, CDR2 YFSETQ, per germline. CDR3 size: 15 residues. CDR3 coding DNA: TGCGCCAGCAGCTTGGGTACGCAGAACACCGGGGAGCTGTTTTTT. Its protein product is CASSLGTQNTGELFF.

About this clone: The identical CDR3 is also encoded by other nucleotide sequences in the sample. The J gene is TRBJ1-4, the V gene TRBV5-1, with D perhaps TRBD1 (6 bases). CDR1 is SGHRS and CDR2 is YFSETQ in the germline V gene. Trimming took 0 bases from V and 0 from J, leaving 6 bases between them. The CDR3 is 15 amino acids. CDR3 coding DNA: TGCGCCAGCAGCTTGGCAGGGGCAACTAATGAAAAACTGTTTTTT. Its protein is CASSLAGATNEKLFF.

In its sample, this clone was seen a few times. Other DNA sequences from this sample encode an identical CDR3 as well. The chain combines TRBV19 with TRBJ1-1; TRBD1 is a possible D gene (6 bases). The CDR3 totals 14 residues. V was cut by 2 bases and J by 0 bases, with 7 bases left in between. Germline CDR1 is LNHDA and CDR2 is SQIVND (reference sequence). The CDR3: CASSIPGVNTEAFF. CDR3 DNA: TGTGCCAGTAGTATACCAGGGGTGAACACTGAAGCTTTCTTT.

The chain joins TRBV28 to TRBJ1-5, with D perhaps matching TRBD1 (5 bases). Trimming shortened V by 6 bases and J by 6 bases, and 15 bases separated the two germline ends. Germline CDR1 is MDHEN and CDR2 is SYDVKM. This CDR3 is built from 14 residues. The CDR3 bases are TGTGCCAGCAGACGAGACAGCCACAGTCAGCCCCAGCATTTT. Protein: CASRRDSHSQPQHF.

This chain joins TRBV5-1 and TRBJ1-2, with 9 bases lining up with TRBD1. With 2 bases clipped from V and 7 bases from J, the junction kept 9 bases outside the gene matches. Germline V gene data show CDR1 as SGHRS and CDR2 as YFSETQ. The CDR3 runs to 15 residues. The CDR3 DNA follows: TGCGCCAGCAGCTTAGGTTCGGGACAGGGCTTTGGCTACACCTTC. Its protein product is CASSLGSGQGFGYTF. The whole variable domain, filled in from reference TRBV5-1 and TRBJ1-2, reads KAGVTQTPRYLIKTRGQQVTLSCSPISGHRSVSWYQQTPGQGLQFLFEYFSETQRNKGNFPGRFSGRQFSNSRSEMNVSTLELGDSALYLCASSLGSGQGFGYTFGSGTRLTVV.

J is TRBJ2-1 and V is TRBV29-1; D ambiguous. This CDR3 contains 13 residues. Trimming pared 2 bases from V and 7 bases from J, leaving 12 bases between. Germline V gene sequence: CDR1 SQVTM, CDR2 ANQGSEA. The CDR3 nucleotides are TGCAGCGTTGAACGGTCAGATGGGAATGAGCAGTTCTTC. Its translation is CSVERSDGNEQFF.

The CDR3 loop is CASSLLRPSTDTQYF. In DNA, the CDR3 is TGTGCCAGCAGTTTGTTACGACCCAGCACAGATACGCAGTATTTT. The V gene is TRBV27, the J gene TRBJ2-3; no firm D call. Trimming shortened V by 3 bases and J by 0 bases, and 10 bases separated the two germline ends. The germline CDR1 and CDR2 sequences are MNHEY and SMNVEV (reference sequence). The CDR3 is made up of 15 amino acids.

Worth noting for this clone: The same CDR3 also results from other DNA sequences found in this sample. The chain combines TRBV6-5 with TRBJ2-7; 7 nucleotides match TRBD1. The CDR3 totals 13 residues. Germline CDR1 reads MNHEY; CDR2 reads SVGAGI. The junction had 3 bases not matched to a gene; V was cut back by 6 bases and J by 1 base. In DNA, the CDR3 is TGTGCCAGCAGACCGACAGGGTCCTACGAGCAGTACTTC. Translating it yields CASRPTGSYEQYF.

Turning to this clone: Germline and junction disagree at one end, which may indicate a read error. The chain has TRBV6-6 and TRBJ2-7; D assignment may be TRBD1 or TRBD2 (7 bases each). Per germline, CDR1 MNHNY and CDR2 SVGAGI (reference sequence). CDR3 size: 12 residues. This chain's CDR3 is CASSYSQGGAWF. CDR3 DNA: TGTGCCAGCAGTTACTCCCAGGGGGGGGCCTGGTTC.

The V and J genes are TRBV5-6 and TRBJ1-5; unclear D gene. CDR3 size: 15 residues. The germline V gene encodes CDR1 SGHDT and CDR2 YYEEEE. V was cut by 0 bases and J by 2 bases, with 9 bases left in between. DNA for the CDR3: TGTGCCAGCAGCTTGGAGTCGGACGGCAATCAGCCCCAGCATTTT. Translating gives CASSLESDGNQPQHF. Together with reference TRBV5-6 and TRBJ1-5, the CDR3 gives the full variable domain: DAGVTQSPTHLIKTRGQQVTLRCSPKSGHDTVSWYQQALGQGPQFIFQYYEEEERQRGNFPDRFSGHQFPNYSSELNVNALLLGDSALYLCASSLESDGNQPQHFGDGTRLSIL.

This chain uses TRBV30 with TRBJ2-1; 11 positions match TRBD2. Germline CDR1 reads GTSNPN; CDR2 reads SVGIG (reference sequence). V lost 1 base, J lost 4 bases, and 3 bases stayed unmatched. The CDR3 covers 15 residues. CDR3 in amino acids: CAWSEGTSGYNEQFF. The CDR3 DNA reads TGTGCCTGGAGTGAAGGGACTAGCGGATACAATGAGCAGTTCTTC.

This chain links TRBV5-4 with TRBJ2-1; D is perhaps TRBD1 (6 bases). The CDR3 has 18 amino acids. Looked up from germline, CDR1 is SGHNT and CDR2 is YYREEE (reference sequence). V was cut by 3 bases and J by 4 bases, with 23 bases left in between. CDR3 coding DNA: TGTGCCAGCAGCTGGAACCCGGTACTCGGGACAATTTACAATGAGCAGTTCTTC. It yields the protein CASSWNPVLGTIYNEQFF.

This chain connects TRBV6-1 to TRBJ1-2; maybe TRBD1 (5 bases). V was clipped by 6 bases and J by 8 bases, with 13 bases between them. The V gene's germline CDR1 is MNHNS and CDR2 SASEGT. The CDR3 spans 12 residues. The CDR3 DNA reads TGTGCCAGCAGGGGACGGGCCGGAGGCTACACCTTC. Its translation: CASRGRAGGYTF.

In its sample, this clone was seen many times. This rearrangement joins TRBV7-6 to TRBJ2-2, with D perhaps matching TRBD1 or TRBD2 (5 bases each). V lost 6 bases and J lost 1, with 18 bases in between. Germline V gene sequence: CDR1 SGHVS, CDR2 FNYEAQ. The CDR3 contains 17 residues. CDR3 nucleotide sequence: TGTGCCAGCAGACCAGCGGAGTGGGACGGGAACACCGGGGAGCTGTTTTTT. The encoded protein is CASRPAEWDGNTGELFF.

The chain employs TRBV5-4 and TRBJ1-2; maybe TRBD1 (5 bases). Between the trimmed V and J ends, which lost 4 bases and 4 bases, there was a span of 17 bases. The CDR3 loop spans 15 amino acids. CDR1 SGHNT and CDR2 YYREEE come from the germline V gene (reference sequence). The chain's CDR3 is CASSADRGLIYGYTF. In DNA, the CDR3 is TGTGCCAGCAGCGCCGACCGGGGCCTAATCTATGGCTACACCTTC.

The table lists this clone with a few counts. The rearrangement links TRBV7-8 to TRBJ1-1; D unclear. With 2 bases removed from V and 3 bases from J, the gap between germline ends came to 10 bases. Germline loops: CDR1 SGHVS, CDR2 FQNEAQ. The CDR3 is made up of 14 amino acids. CDR3 sequence (DNA): TGTGCCAGCAGCTTATGGGATGGAGACACTGAAGCTTTCTTT. Protein product: CASSLWDGDTEAFF. The variable domain in full, with the rest retrieved from reference TRBV7-8 and TRBJ1-1, is GAGVSQSPRYKVAKRGQDVALRCDPISGHVSLFWYQQALGQGPEFLTYFQNEAQLDKSGLPSDRFFAERPEGSVSTLKIQRTQQEDSAVYLCASSLWDGDTEAFFGQGTRLTVV.

J is TRBJ1-2 and V is TRBV27, with a possible D match to TRBD1 (5 bases). Trimming took off 5 bases at V and 8 bases at J, with 18 bases between the two ends. The CDR3 spans 14 residues. Germline-derived CDR1 and CDR2 are MNHEY and SMNVEV (reference sequence). The DNA of the CDR3 is TGTGCCAGCAGTCCACAGTCAGGGAAGGGAGGCTACACCTTC. This encodes CASSPQSGKGGYTF.